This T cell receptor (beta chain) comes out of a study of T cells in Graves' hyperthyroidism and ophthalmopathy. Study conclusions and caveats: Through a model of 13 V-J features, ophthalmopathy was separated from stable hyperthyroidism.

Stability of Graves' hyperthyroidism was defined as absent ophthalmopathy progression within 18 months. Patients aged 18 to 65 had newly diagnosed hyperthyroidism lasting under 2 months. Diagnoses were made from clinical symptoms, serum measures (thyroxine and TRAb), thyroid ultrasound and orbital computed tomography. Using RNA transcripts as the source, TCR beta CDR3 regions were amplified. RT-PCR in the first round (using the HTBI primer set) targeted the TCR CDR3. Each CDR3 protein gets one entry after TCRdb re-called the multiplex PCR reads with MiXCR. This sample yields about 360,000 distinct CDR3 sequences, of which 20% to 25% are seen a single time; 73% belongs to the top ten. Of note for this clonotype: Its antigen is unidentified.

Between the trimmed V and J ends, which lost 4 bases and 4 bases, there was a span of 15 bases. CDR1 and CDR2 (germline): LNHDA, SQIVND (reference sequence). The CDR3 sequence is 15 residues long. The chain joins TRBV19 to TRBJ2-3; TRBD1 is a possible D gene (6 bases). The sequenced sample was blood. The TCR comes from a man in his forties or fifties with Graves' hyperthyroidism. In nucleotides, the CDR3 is TGTGCCAGTAGTAAGACAGGTATCCGGCCAGATACGCAGTATTTT. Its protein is CASSKTGIRPDTQYF.